This TCR beta chain came from a study of T cells in Graves' hyperthyroidism and ophthalmopathy. Regarding the study as a whole: Separation of ophthalmopathy from stable hyperthyroidism was achieved by a 13 V-J model.

It was RNA transcripts that yielded the amplified TCR beta CDR3 regions. Using the HTBI primer set, a first-round RT-PCR was run on the TCR CDR3. TCRdb reprocessed the multiplex PCR reads via MiXCR and lists one record per CDR3 protein. The sample includes around 340,000 distinct CDR3 sequences, 15% to 20% of them seen just once. This clonotype was seen more than once but under ten times. The antigen is unknown. Exclusion followed for patients with uncontrolled infection, other autoimmune disease, pregnancy or lactation. Diagnostic assessment was based on clinical symptoms, serum thyroxine and TRAb, thyroid ultrasound and orbital computed tomography. The germline gives CDR1 MNHEY, CDR2 SVGEGT. The germline V and J ends were trimmed by 6 bases and 8 bases, with 16 bases remaining between them. The CDR3 is 14 residues long.

The chain employs TRBV6-2 or TRBV6-3 and TRBJ1-4; maybe TRBD1 (6 bases). Sequenced: blood. The clonotype was recovered from a woman in her forties or fifties with Graves' hyperthyroidism. CDR3 protein: CASSRSGTLEKLFF. The CDR3 coding sequence is TGTGCCAGCAGCCGTTCCGGGACACTCGAAAAACTGTTTTTT.